There are a few counts of the clone carrying this TCR beta chain. The 5'RACE template-switching step produced TCR cDNA and added a universal primer site and UMIs. TCRdb recomputed calls from the 5' RACE reads with MiXCR, one row per CDR3 protein. Of tens of thousands of distinct CDR3 sequences detected, about 6.6% appear once; the ten largest clones hold roughly 23%. The sample comes from a study of T cells after yellow fever vaccination. The study's findings and limits: On day 0, almost all vaccine-responding clonotypes were undetectable in sorted memory subsets.

This CDR3 is built from 15 residues. Between the trimmed V and J ends, which lost 5 bases and 2 bases, there was a span of 14 bases. CDR1 is SGHTA, CDR2 FQGNSA, per germline. The source was PBMCs, either bulk or a sorted T-cell subset (CD4+, CD8+, memory, or dextramer-sorted; not recorded which), collected on the day of the first yellow fever vaccination. The rearrangement uses TRBV7-2 and TRBJ2-3; possibly TRBD2 for D (6 bases). This clonotype was obtained from a man aged 18-30 years who received the YFV17D yellow fever vaccine. The CDR3 bases are TGTGCCAGCAGCCTCGGGACTTGGTACACAGATACGCAGTATTTT. Protein product: CASSLGTWYTDTQYF.